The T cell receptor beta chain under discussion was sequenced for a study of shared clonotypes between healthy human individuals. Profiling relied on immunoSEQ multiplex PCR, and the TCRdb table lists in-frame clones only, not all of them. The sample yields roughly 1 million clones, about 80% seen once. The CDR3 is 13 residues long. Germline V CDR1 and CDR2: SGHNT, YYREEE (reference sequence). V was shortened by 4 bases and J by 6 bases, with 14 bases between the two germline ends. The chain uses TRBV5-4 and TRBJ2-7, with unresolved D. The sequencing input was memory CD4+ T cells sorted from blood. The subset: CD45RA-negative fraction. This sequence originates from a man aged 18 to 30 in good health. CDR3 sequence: CASSPDWKGEQYF. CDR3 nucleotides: TGTGCCAGCAGCCCGGATTGGAAAGGCGAGCAGTACTTC.